This TCR beta chain was recovered during a study of T cell responses to AZD1222 COVID-19 vaccine. Whole-study results and caveats: Females made up more of the donors, who were largely white British, and clonal diversity may have come out too low.

Comments on this clone: What it recognizes is unknown.

The trim removed 5 bases at V and 5 bases at J, leaving 5 bases unmatched. CDR3 size: 15 residues. Germline lookup yields CDR1 SEHNR and CDR2 FQNEAQ (reference sequence). Assay: immunoSEQ multiplex PCR; the TCRdb copy retains only in-frame clones and omits some. The table has approximately 140,000 clones, about 94% seen once. The clonotype originates from an adult who received the AZD1222 COVID-19 vaccine. The chain carries TRBV7-9 and TRBJ2-5, with 13 positions matching TRBD2. The source was peripheral blood, collected 28 days after the second AZD1222 dose. The CDR3 coding sequence is TGTGCCAGCAGCCCGGGACTAGCGGGAATTGAGACCCAGTACTTC. Translated, it gives CASSPGLAGIETQYF.